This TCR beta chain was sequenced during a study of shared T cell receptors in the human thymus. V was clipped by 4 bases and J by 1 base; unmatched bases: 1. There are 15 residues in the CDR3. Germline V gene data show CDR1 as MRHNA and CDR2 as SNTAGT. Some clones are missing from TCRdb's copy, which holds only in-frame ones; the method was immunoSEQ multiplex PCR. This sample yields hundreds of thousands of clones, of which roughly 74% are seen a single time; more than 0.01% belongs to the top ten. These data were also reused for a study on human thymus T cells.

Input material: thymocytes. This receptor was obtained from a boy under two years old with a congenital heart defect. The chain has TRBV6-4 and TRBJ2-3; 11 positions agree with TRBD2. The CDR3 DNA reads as TGTGCCAGCAGTGCGGGACTAGCGGGCACAGATACGCAGTATTTT. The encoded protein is CASSAGLAGTDTQYF.